The 5 T cell receptor beta chains given below trace back to one sample, sequenced in a study of blood T cell repertoires in COVID-19. Here immunoSEQ multiplex PCR was the method, and the copy in TCRdb shows in-frame clones only, minus some. Counted here are approximately 260,000 clones, approximately 88% occurring once; the ten biggest clones make up more than 1%. The material sequenced was PBMCs or T cells enriched from blood (not recorded which). The source is a middle-aged woman with acute COVID-19.

V gene TRBV5-4 combines with J gene TRBJ1-6; 7 bases agree with TRBD1. Germline V lookup: CDR1 SGHNT, CDR2 YYREEE (reference sequence). After removal of 4 bases from V and 10 bases from J, the junction contained 8 bases not matched to a gene. The CDR3 has 14 residues. The CDR3 is CASSLRDSNSPLHF. The CDR3 DNA follows: TGTGCCAGCAGCCTGAGGGACAGTAACTCACCCCTCCACTTT.

The V gene is TRBV27, the J gene TRBJ1-1; 7 positions match TRBD1. V shed 5 bases, J shed 1 base, and the junction held 7 bases outside the gene matches. The length of the CDR3 is 15 residues. Germline V gene data show CDR1 as MNHEY and CDR2 as SMNVEV (reference sequence). The CDR3: CASSPWGQTNTEAFF. The CDR3 bases are TGTGCCAGCAGTCCCTGGGGACAGACGAACACTGAAGCTTTCTTT.

J is TRBJ1-2 and V is TRBV14; no reliable D call. Germline V CDR1 and CDR2: SGHDN, FVKESK. The CDR3 runs to 12 residues. The V and J ends lost 0 bases and 9 bases respectively, with 8 bases between them. The CDR3 is CASSQDSSSYTF. Here the CDR3 DNA reads TGTGCCAGCAGCCAAGACTCGTCTAGCTACACCTTC.

On this clone itself: This sample includes further DNA sequences coding for the same CDR3. This chain uses TRBV7-2 with TRBJ1-1; 8 positions agree with TRBD1. The length of the CDR3 is 14 residues. Trimming took 3 bases from V and 1 from J; bases not matched to a gene: 1. CDR1 is SGHTA, CDR2 FQGNSA, per germline. This chain's CDR3 is CASSFDRGNTEAFF. CDR3 in DNA: TGTGCCAGCAGCTTCGACAGGGGGAACACTGAAGCTTTCTTT.

V is TRBV19 and J is TRBJ1-4; tentative D call: TRBD1 (5 bases). This CDR3 contains 14 residues. The V end lost 5 bases, the J end lost 7 bases, and 14 bases lay between the germline ends. Germline loops: CDR1 LNHDA, CDR2 SQIVND (reference sequence). The CDR3 is CASSLGQGVEKLFF. As DNA, the CDR3 is TGTGCCAGTAGTCTGGGGCAGGGTGTTGAAAAACTGTTTTTT.